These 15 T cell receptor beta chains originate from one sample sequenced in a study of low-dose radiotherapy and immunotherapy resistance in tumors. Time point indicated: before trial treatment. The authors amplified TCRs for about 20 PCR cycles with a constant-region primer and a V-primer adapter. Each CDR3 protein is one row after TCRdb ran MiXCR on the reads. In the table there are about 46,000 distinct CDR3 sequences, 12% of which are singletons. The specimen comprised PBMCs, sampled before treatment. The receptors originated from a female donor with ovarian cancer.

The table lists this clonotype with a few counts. As DNA, the CDR3 is TGTGCCAGCAGCTTGACGACTCCTGGGCTGAATGAGCAGTTCTTC. As protein: CASSLTTPGLNEQFF. The genes are TRBV28 and TRBJ2-1; D is uncertain. The V gene lost 6 bases and the J gene lost 7 bases, with 19 bases spanning the gap. CDR3 size: 15 residues. CDR1 MDHEN and CDR2 SYDVKM come from the germline V gene. Together with reference TRBV28 and TRBJ2-1, the CDR3 gives the full variable domain: DVKVTQSSRYLVKRTGEKVFLECVQDMDHENMFWYRQDPGLGLRLIYFSYDVKMKEKGDIPEGYSVSREKKERFSLILESASTNQTSMYLCASSLTTPGLNEQFFGPGTRLTVL.

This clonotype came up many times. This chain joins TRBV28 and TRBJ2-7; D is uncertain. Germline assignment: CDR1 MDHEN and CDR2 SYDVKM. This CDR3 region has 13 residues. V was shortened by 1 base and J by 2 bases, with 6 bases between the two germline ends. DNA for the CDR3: TGTGCCAGCAGTTTATTGGGCCCCTACGAGCAGTACTTC. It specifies CASSLLGPYEQYF.

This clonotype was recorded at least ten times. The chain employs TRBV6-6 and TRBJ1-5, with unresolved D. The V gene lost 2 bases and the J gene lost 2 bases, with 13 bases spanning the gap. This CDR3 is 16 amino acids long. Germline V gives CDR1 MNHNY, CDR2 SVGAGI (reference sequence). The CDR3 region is CASSYALFGGNQPQHF. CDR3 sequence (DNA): TGTGCCAGCAGTTACGCCCTATTTGGGGGCAATCAGCCCCAGCATTTT.

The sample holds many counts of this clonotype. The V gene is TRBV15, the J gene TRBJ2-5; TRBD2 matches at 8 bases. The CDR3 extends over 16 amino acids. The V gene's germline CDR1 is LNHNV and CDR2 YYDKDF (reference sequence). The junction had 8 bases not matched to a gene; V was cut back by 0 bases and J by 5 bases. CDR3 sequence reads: CATSREAGGLRETQYF. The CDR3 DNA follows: TGTGCCACCAGCAGAGAGGCGGGGGGCCTTCGGGAGACCCAGTACTTC.

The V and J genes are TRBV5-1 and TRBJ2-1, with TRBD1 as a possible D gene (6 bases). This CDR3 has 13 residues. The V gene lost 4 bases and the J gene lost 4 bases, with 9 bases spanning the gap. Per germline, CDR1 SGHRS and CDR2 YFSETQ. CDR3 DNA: TGCGCCAGCAGCAGGACAGATTACAATGAGCAGTTCTTC. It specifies CASSRTDYNEQFF.

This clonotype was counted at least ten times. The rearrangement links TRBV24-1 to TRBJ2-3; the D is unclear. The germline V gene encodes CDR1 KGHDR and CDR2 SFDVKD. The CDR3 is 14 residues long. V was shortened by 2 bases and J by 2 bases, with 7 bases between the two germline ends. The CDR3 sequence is CATSDSSYTDTQYF. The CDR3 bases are TGTGCCACCAGTGATTCCTCCTACACAGATACGCAGTATTTT.

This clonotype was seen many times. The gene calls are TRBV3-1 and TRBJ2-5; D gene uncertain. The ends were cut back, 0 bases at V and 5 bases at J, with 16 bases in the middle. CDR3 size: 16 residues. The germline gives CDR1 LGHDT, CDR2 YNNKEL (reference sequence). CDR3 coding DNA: TGTGCCAGCAGCCAAGACGTAGCATTTCCCGGGGAGACCCAGTACTTC. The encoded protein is CASSQDVAFPGETQYF.

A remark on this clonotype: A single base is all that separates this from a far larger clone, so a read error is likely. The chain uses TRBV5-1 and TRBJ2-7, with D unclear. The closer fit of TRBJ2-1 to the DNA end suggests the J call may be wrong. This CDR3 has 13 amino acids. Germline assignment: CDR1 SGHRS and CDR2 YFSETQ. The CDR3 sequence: CASSSGHYNEQFF. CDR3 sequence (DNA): TGCGCCAGCAGCTCCGGCCACTACAATGAGCAGTTCTTC.

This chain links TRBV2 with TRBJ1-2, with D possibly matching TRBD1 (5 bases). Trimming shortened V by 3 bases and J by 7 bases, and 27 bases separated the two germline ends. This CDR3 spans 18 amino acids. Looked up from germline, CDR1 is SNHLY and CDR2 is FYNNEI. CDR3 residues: CASSDPGYYEGTIGGYTF. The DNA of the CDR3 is TGTGCCAGCAGTGACCCAGGATATTATGAGGGGACTATTGGTGGCTACACCTTC.

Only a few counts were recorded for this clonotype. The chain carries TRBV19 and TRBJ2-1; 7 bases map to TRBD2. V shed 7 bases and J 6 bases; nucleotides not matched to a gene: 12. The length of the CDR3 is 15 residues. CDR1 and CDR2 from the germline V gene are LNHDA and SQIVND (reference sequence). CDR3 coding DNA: TGTGCCAGTAACCCAGCGGGATCATTTGGCAATGAGCAGTTCTTC. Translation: CASNPAGSFGNEQFF.

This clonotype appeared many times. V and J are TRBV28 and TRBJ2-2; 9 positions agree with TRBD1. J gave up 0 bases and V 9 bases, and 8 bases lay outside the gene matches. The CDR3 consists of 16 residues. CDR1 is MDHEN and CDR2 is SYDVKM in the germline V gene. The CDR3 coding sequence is TGTGCCAGTCTAGGGACAGGGAAGACGAACACCGGGGAGCTGTTTTTT. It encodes CASLGTGKTNTGELFF.

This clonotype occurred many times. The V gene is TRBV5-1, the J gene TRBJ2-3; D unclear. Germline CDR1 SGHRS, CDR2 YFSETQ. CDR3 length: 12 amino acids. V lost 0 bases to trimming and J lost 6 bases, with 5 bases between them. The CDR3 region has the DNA TGCGCCAGCAGCTTGGTTGCGGATACGCAGTATTTT. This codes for CASSLVADTQYF.

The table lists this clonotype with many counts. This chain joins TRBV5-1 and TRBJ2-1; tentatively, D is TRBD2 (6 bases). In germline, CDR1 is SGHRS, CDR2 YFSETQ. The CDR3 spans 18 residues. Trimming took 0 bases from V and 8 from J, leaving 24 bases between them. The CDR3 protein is CASSLALGGVGFGDEQFF. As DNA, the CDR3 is TGCGCCAGCAGCTTGGCCTTAGGAGGGGTAGGTTTTGGGGATGAGCAGTTCTTC.

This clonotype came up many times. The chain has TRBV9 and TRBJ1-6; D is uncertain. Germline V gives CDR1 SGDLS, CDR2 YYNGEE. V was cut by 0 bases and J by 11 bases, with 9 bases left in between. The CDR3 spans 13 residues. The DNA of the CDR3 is TGTGCCAGCAGCGTAGGCCCGTCCACACCCCTCCACTTT. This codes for CASSVGPSTPLHF.

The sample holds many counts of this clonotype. This chain's CDR3 is CASSPGLAGYQETQYF. Here the CDR3 DNA reads TGTGCCAGCAGCCCAGGCTTAGCGGGCTACCAAGAGACCCAGTACTTC. The V gene is TRBV3-1, the J gene TRBJ2-5; TRBD2 agrees at 7 bases. V trimming: 4 bases; J trimming: 0 bases; junction bases outside the gene matches: 8. The CDR3 totals 16 residues. Germline lookup yields CDR1 LGHDT and CDR2 YNNKEL (reference sequence).